This T cell receptor (beta chain) is drawn from a study of naive and memory T cell subsets (dated by TCRdb to 2015 to 2018). The study in broad terms: According to the figure summarizing the samples, there were 10 blood donors, 7 tuberculin skin test biopsies and 3 saline control biopsies. PCR2 was typically performed as a SYBR Green qPCR that was stopped at a set threshold, although end-point PCR (roughly 6 cycles) could be used instead for low-input samples. Points the paper makes about the study in general: The RNA-based method was acknowledged to be potentially sensitive to changes in TCR transcripts with T cell activation and differentiation.

Inclusive of the bounding cysteine and phenylalanine, the CDR3 is 19 residues long. The sequence is cut down to CDR3 DNA, 57 bases in frame from base 1. According to the germline V gene, CDR1 reads MDHEN and CDR2 reads SYDVKM. Clipping removes 6 bases from V and 0 bases from J, with 13 as the unmatched junction base count. This clonotype was recorded at least ten times. The antigen it binds to is not known. No much larger clone exists at a distance of one base, and base qualities are not known. The library was produced with UMI-ligation and nested PCR. The ligated cDNA was amplified in four rounds of PCR with nested alpha and beta constant region primers together with the SP2 primer. For the blood and skin samples, TCR RNA was reverse transcribed with SuperScript IV using primers for the alpha and beta constant regions. T4 RNA ligase 1 was used to ligate an oligonucleotide containing the Illumina SP2 primer and a UMI to the 3' end of the cDNA. To prevent hairpin formation, the 12-nucleotide UMI was made up of two random hexamers with an eight-base spacer between them. From the second PCR onward, the TCR alpha and beta chain libraries were handled separately, and dual indexing was used for multiplexing. After pooling, the indexed libraries were analyzed by capillary electrophoresis and sequenced on either an Illumina MiSeq or NextSeq. To boost base diversity and improve cluster recognition, PhiX DNA at about 5-7.5% was spiked into the libraries. The paper's processing steps were these. UMIs were extracted from read 2 by Demultiplexor and combined with the TCR sequence from read 1, and reads were split according to sample indices. V and J genes and V-J junctions were identified by Decombinator, and each TCR was assigned a five-part identifier that included V and J deletions. UMIs were used by Collapsinator to correct sequencing errors and PCR amplification heterogeneity, so that a UMI-based abundance was obtained for each TCR. CDR3Translator converted identifiers to nucleotide sequence, translated to amino acids, and extracted CDR3 regions using terminal motifs. After normalization to the amount of input RNA, error-corrected alpha and beta TCR counts from blood and skin were compared. The public reads were reprocessed in TCRdb via fastp at Q25 and MiXCR, keeping in-frame beta chains. Every entry covers one CDR3 protein and lists the most common genes and DNA from its rows. For this entry, the V and J calls and clone size follow TCRdb and not the study's own pipeline. The sample table holds tens of thousands of distinct CDR3 sequences, of which roughly 5.5% were seen once. In total, the top ten clones hold approximately 8% of the sample.

A robust, sensitive protocol for the amplification, sequencing and analysis of TCRs was described in the study, in which 3' ligation of a UMI-containing oligonucleotide to TCR cDNA was used. Whole blood analysis involved drawing over 2 ml of peripheral blood from adult healthy volunteers into Tempus tubes and then extracting RNA following the manufacturer's instructions. Total RNA, without cell sorting, was DNase treated with RQ1 DNase before reverse transcription, targeting roughly 1 to 1,100 ng input. Libraries were prepared from skin biopsies and whole blood so that pipeline robustness could be tested in samples in which T cells form a minority population.

The sequenced material came from blood. This sequence was found in an adult in good health. The sequence links TRBV28 to TRBJ2-6; 8 nucleotides in the junction match TRBD1. The nucleotide sequence is given as TGTGCCAGCAGCCTAACCTACGGGACAGGACTCTCTGGGGCCAACGTCCTGACTTTC. Its coded protein is CASSLTYGTGLSGANVLTF.